The subject of this entry is one TCR beta chain. The target antigen is unknown. This sample was included in a study of OX40 agonist ivuxolimab in advanced cancers. The CDR3 spans 14 residues. Germline assignment: CDR1 WSHSY and CDR2 SAAADI. The V segment lost 8 bases and the J segment 4 bases; nucleotides outside the gene matches: 7. Here immunoSEQ multiplex PCR was the method, and the copy in TCRdb shows in-frame clones only, minus some. The sample lists about 28,000 clones, about four fifths seen once, with 15% to 20% in the top ten. Study findings and constraints: With doses of 0.1 to 3.0 mg/kg, CD4+ and CD8+ blood T cells had undergone clonal expansion by week 6. Partial responders dosed at 0.1-3.0 mg/kg displayed clonal expansion ranking among the lowest. Compared with CD4+, CD8+ T cells on average had more expanded clones.

The receptor's source is an adult with an advanced solid tumor such as melanoma, head and neck, liver or kidney cancer. The source was CD4+ or CD8+ T cells sorted from blood, collected in a trial of the OX40 agonist ivuxolimab. The chain joins TRBV10-2 to TRBJ2-7; 11 bases are shared with TRBD1. CDR3 DNA: TGCGCCAGCGTTAACCGGGACAGGGGGTACGAGCAGTACTTC. This sequence encodes CASVNRDRGYEQYF.